This record covers a single TCR beta chain. Its specificity is not known. This sample is drawn from a study of lymphopenia after photon versus proton radiotherapy. Study results and limitations: Under photons, naive T cells and diversity fell while effector/memory populations rose. Survival link was tested only in deceased patients; proton benefit remains a possibility. A bigger post-nadir fall in TCR diversity correlated inversely with survival time in deceased patients. After the lymphocyte nadir, photon-treated repertoires showed oligoclonal expansion, especially of CD8+ Temra cells.

Trimming stripped 5 bases from V and 7 bases from J, with 11 bases between. Germline-derived CDR1 and CDR2 are SGHAT and FQNNGV. The CDR3 extends over 13 amino acids. Sequencing was performed with immunoSEQ multiplex PCR; in TCRdb, only in-frame clones are kept and a portion is missing. In the table there are about 68,000 clones, roughly 93% of which are singletons. Specimen: peripheral blood, collected from a patient treated with photon-based radiotherapy. The genes are TRBV11-2 and TRBJ1-4, with TRBD1 as a possible D gene (5 bases). The sequence derives from a woman in her 70s with pancreatic cancer. The CDR3 DNA is TGTGCCAGCAGCAGAGGACAAGGTGAAAAACTGTTTTTT. Its protein is CASSRGQGEKLFF.